This is a list of T cell receptor beta chains from one sample in a study of post-analysis software for immune sequencing data. One entry per CDR3 protein, called by TCRdb with MiXCR from the PCR reads. The sample has hundreds of thousands of distinct CDR3 sequences, about 57% seen once. Sequencing was done on a sample of blood. All receptors derive from a girl aged 5 to 17 with multiple sclerosis. Both conserved end residues are trimmed from each CDR3. Not all rows give a size; the values are once, few, many and, for expanded clones, a class.

clone_size: -; v_call: TRBV20-1; j_call: TRBJ2-7; cdr3_aa: SASSRQGSYEQY
clone_size: -; v_call: TRBV7-3; j_call: TRBJ1-6; cdr3_aa: ASSRGIRESPLH
clone_size: -; v_call: TRBV15; j_call: TRBJ2-7; cdr3_aa: ATSIRGQADYEQY
clone_size: -; v_call: TRBV24-1; j_call: TRBJ2-3; cdr3_aa: ATSDRTSASTDTQY
clone_size: few; v_call: TRBV10-3; j_call: TRBJ2-1; cdr3_aa: AITGLNNEQF
clone_size: -; v_call: TRBV29-1; j_call: TRBJ2-3; cdr3_aa: SVGTGVTDTQY
clone_size: -; v_call: TRBV12-3/TRBV12-4; j_call: TRBJ2-5; cdr3_aa: ASSSGRRTGGTETQY
clone_size: few; v_call: TRBV15; j_call: TRBJ2-1; cdr3_aa: ATSRTRDREGLGQF
clone_size: -; v_call: TRBV20-1; j_call: TRBJ2-3; cdr3_aa: SAAKQGSNTQY
clone_size: -; v_call: TRBV6-5; j_call: TRBJ1-2; cdr3_aa: ASSQGQGSGYT
clone_size: -; v_call: TRBV29-1; j_call: TRBJ1-4; cdr3_aa: SVSPGEGEKLF
clone_size: -; v_call: TRBV4-1; j_call: TRBJ1-4; cdr3_aa: ASSLGQGREKLF
clone_size: -; v_call: TRBV3-1; j_call: TRBJ1-5; cdr3_aa: ASSQKHSNQPQH
clone_size: -; v_call: TRBV2; j_call: TRBJ2-1; cdr3_aa: ASSVAGQSYNEQF
clone_size: -; v_call: TRBV28; j_call: TRBJ2-7; cdr3_aa: ASRGGEESSYEQY
clone_size: few; v_call: TRBV29-1; j_call: TRBJ2-4; cdr3_aa: SEAGGNIQY
clone_size: few; v_call: TRBV6-4; j_call: TRBJ2-1; cdr3_aa: ASSDGSTFYNEQF
clone_size: -; v_call: TRBV29-1; j_call: TRBJ1-2; cdr3_aa: SVEQARHGYT
clone_size: -; v_call: TRBV5-1; j_call: TRBJ1-2; cdr3_aa: ASSPVRQGVGGYT
clone_size: few; v_call: TRBV24-1; j_call: TRBJ2-1; cdr3_aa: ATSGSTETDYNEQF
clone_size: -; v_call: TRBV9; j_call: TRBJ2-3; cdr3_aa: ASSVEGTRTDTQY
clone_size: -; v_call: TRBV29-1; j_call: TRBJ2-7; cdr3_aa: SVRTDSTYEQY
clone_size: once; v_call: TRBV5-4; j_call: TRBJ2-3; cdr3_aa: ASSRTSGGLTDTQY
clone_size: -; v_call: TRBV20-1; j_call: TRBJ2-6; cdr3_aa: SAIKNRRSGANVLT
clone_size: -; v_call: TRBV5-5; j_call: TRBJ1-1; cdr3_aa: ASSLEEGTEVF
clone_size: -; v_call: TRBV29-1; j_call: TRBJ2-3; cdr3_aa: SAHVGADTQY
clone_size: -; v_call: TRBV10-3; j_call: TRBJ2-1; cdr3_aa: AISESSSYNEQF
clone_size: few; v_call: TRBV7-9; j_call: TRBJ2-1; cdr3_aa: ASSLRTGIYEQF
clone_size: -; v_call: TRBV7-9; j_call: TRBJ2-7; cdr3_aa: ASSQRTAYEQY
clone_size: few; v_call: TRBV20-1; j_call: TRBJ1-2; cdr3_aa: SASGQGARSYGYT
clone_size: -; v_call: TRBV29-1; j_call: -; cdr3_aa: SVTQLEGRNEQY
clone_size: -; v_call: TRBV7-9; j_call: -; cdr3_aa: ASSSDRGPPYEQY
clone_size: -; v_call: TRBV20-1; j_call: TRBJ2-3; cdr3_aa: SAPGDAYTGTQY
clone_size: many; v_call: TRBV5-1; j_call: TRBJ2-7; cdr3_aa: ASSVDGVYEQY
clone_size: -; v_call: TRBV7-2; j_call: TRBJ1-4; cdr3_aa: ASSPPYLSGPTYEKLF
clone_size: -; v_call: TRBV29-1; j_call: TRBJ2-1; cdr3_aa: SGGHPYNEQF
clone_size: -; v_call: TRBV4-1; j_call: TRBJ2-3; cdr3_aa: ASRPFPSSGGTDTQY
clone_size: -; v_call: TRBV20-1; j_call: TRBJ2-4; cdr3_aa: SARDYLGEAKNIQY
clone_size: -; v_call: TRBV29-1; j_call: TRBJ2-5; cdr3_aa: NVAPSGRSYQETQY
clone_size: few; v_call: TRBV5-1; j_call: TRBJ1-1; cdr3_aa: ASSPRTGVTEAF
clone_size: -; v_call: TRBV29-1; j_call: TRBJ2-7; cdr3_aa: SVRTGGNEQY
clone_size: -; v_call: TRBV7-2; j_call: TRBJ1-2; cdr3_aa: ASSLGQGQGRGYT
clone_size: few; v_call: TRBV4-1; j_call: TRBJ2-7; cdr3_aa: ASSQDRQTHEQY
clone_size: -; v_call: TRBV20-1; j_call: TRBJ1-4; cdr3_aa: SARDPAGANEKRF
clone_size: -; v_call: TRBV2; j_call: TRBJ2-5; cdr3_aa: ASSEALRGSQETQY
clone_size: few; v_call: TRBV10-1; j_call: TRBJ2-5; cdr3_aa: ASSESAGVNSQETQY
clone_size: few; v_call: TRBV20-1; j_call: TRBJ2-7; cdr3_aa: SASDRGYEQY
clone_size: -; v_call: TRBV6-2/TRBV6-3; j_call: -; cdr3_aa: ASSSTSGRVGETQY
clone_size: -; v_call: TRBV5-6; j_call: TRBJ1-5; cdr3_aa: ASNKLIQPQH
clone_size: few; v_call: TRBV7-9; j_call: TRBJ2-3; cdr3_aa: ASSPTSGVTDTQY
clone_size: -; v_call: TRBV5-1; j_call: TRBJ2-3; cdr3_aa: ASSLAGSGWSTDTQY
clone_size: -; v_call: TRBV7-9; j_call: TRBJ1-2; cdr3_aa: ASSSSRGYT
clone_size: -; v_call: TRBV5-1; j_call: TRBJ2-7; cdr3_aa: ASSLEAGQGIAYEQY
clone_size: -; v_call: TRBV29-1; j_call: TRBJ2-1; cdr3_aa: SVAPGSYNEQF